Shown below are 2 T cell receptor beta chains from a single sample sequenced in a study of blood T cells in healthy people across ages. Using a J-beta primer mix together with a sample-barcoded 5' primer, a second PCR was run for roughly 6 to 11 cycles. TCRdb used MiXCR to reprocess the 5' RACE reads, holding one entry per CDR3 protein. The sample consists of roughly 500,000 distinct CDR3 sequences, around 24% of them appearing once. The same specimen was also included in a second study, on T cells of mothers and their children.

The sequenced sample was blood. These receptors were collected from a boy aged 5-17 years in good health.

The sample holds a few counts of this clonotype. The gene calls are TRBV25-1 and TRBJ2-7; 9 bases agree with TRBD2. The CDR3 extends over 15 amino acids. V was clipped by 2 bases and J by 4 bases; unmatched bases: 6. The germline V gene encodes CDR1 MGHDK and CDR2 SYGVNS. The DNA for the CDR3 is TGTGCCAGCAGTGAACCTAGCGGGATAGGGTACGAGCAGTACTTC. This sequence encodes CASSEPSGIGYEQYF.

V and J are TRBV29-1 and TRBJ2-1; D is tentatively TRBD1 or TRBD2 (6 bases each). Germline V lookup: CDR1 SQVTM, CDR2 ANQGSEA. Trimming took 7 bases from V and 10 from J, leaving 14 bases between them. The CDR3 loop spans 11 amino acids. The CDR3 DNA reads as TGCAGCGCGGGGGCCCATGGCGAGCAGTTCTTC. Translating it yields CSAGAHGEQFF.